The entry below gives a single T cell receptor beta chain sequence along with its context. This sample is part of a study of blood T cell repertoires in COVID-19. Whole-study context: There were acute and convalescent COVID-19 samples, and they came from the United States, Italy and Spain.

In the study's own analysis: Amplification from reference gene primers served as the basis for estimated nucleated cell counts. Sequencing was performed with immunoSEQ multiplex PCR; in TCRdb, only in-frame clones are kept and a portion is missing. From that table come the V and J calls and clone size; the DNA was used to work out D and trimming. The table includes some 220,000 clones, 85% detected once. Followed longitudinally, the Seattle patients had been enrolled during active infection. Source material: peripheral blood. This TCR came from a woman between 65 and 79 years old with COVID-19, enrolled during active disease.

The CDR3 protein is CASSLELGSNQPQHF. The CDR3 coding sequence is TGTGCCAGCAGCTTAGAACTTGGTAGCAATCAGCCCCAGCATTTT. The chain joins TRBV7-8 to TRBJ1-5; D unclear. Looked up from germline, CDR1 is SGHVS and CDR2 is FQNEAQ. The CDR3 has 15 residues. The V gene lost 1 base and the J gene lost 0 bases, with 7 bases spanning the gap.